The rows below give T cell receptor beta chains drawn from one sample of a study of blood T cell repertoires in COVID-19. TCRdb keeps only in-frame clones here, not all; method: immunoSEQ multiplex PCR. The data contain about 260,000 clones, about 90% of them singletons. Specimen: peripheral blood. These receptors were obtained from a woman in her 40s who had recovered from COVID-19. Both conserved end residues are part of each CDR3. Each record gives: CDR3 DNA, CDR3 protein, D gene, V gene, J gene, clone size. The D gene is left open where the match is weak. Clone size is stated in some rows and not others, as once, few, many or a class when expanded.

CDR3 DNA: TGTGCCAGCAGCTTAGCTGGGGGGACAGGGGGATACGAGCAGTACTTC
CDR3 protein: CASSLAGGTGGYEQYF
D gene: TRBD1
V gene: TRBV7-2
J gene: TRBJ2-7
clone size: -

CDR3 DNA: TGTGCCAGCAGTGAAGCGAGAGACGAGCAGTACTTC
CDR3 protein: CASSEARDEQYF
D gene: -
V gene: TRBV6-1
J gene: TRBJ2-7
clone size: -

CDR3 DNA: TGTGCCGGTAGGTGGGGGGGCAGCGAGCAGTACTTC
CDR3 protein: CAGRWGGSEQYF
D gene: -
V gene: TRBV30
J gene: TRBJ2-7
clone size: -

CDR3 DNA: TGTGCCAGCAGCCCCGGGACTACCGTCTACAATGAGCAGTTCTTC
CDR3 protein: CASSPGTTVYNEQFF
D gene: TRBD2
V gene: TRBV7-8
J gene: TRBJ2-1
clone size: few

CDR3 DNA: TGCGCCAGCAGCCAAGACCTATGGGACAGGGGTGAAGAGACCCAGTACTTC
CDR3 protein: CASSQDLWDRGEETQYF
D gene: TRBD1
V gene: TRBV4-3
J gene: TRBJ2-5
clone size: -

CDR3 DNA: TGTGCCAGCAGCTTTGACAGGGTTGACGAGCAGTACTTC
CDR3 protein: CASSFDRVDEQYF
D gene: TRBD1
V gene: TRBV7-9
J gene: TRBJ2-7
clone size: -

CDR3 DNA: TGCGCCAGCAGCCCCGGGACAGGGAGAGTCGCTAACTATGGCTACACCTTC
CDR3 protein: CASSPGTGRVANYGYTF
D gene: TRBD1
V gene: TRBV5-1
J gene: TRBJ1-2
clone size: -

CDR3 DNA: TGTGCCAGCAGTTTAACGGCCAGGGTAGAGGGCTACACCTTC
CDR3 protein: CASSLTARVEGYTF
D gene: -
V gene: TRBV28
J gene: TRBJ1-2
clone size: -

CDR3 DNA: TGTGCCAGCAGCTTGTCTAGGTACGAGCAGTACTTC
CDR3 protein: CASSLSRYEQYF
D gene: -
V gene: TRBV5-6
J gene: TRBJ2-7
clone size: -

CDR3 DNA: TGTGCCAGCAGCCACATGGAACAGGCAGGTGGTGAGACCCAGTACTTC
CDR3 protein: CASSHMEQAGGETQYF
D gene: -
V gene: TRBV5-5
J gene: TRBJ2-5
clone size: -

CDR3 DNA: TGTGCCAGCAGTTTCCGGGACAGTGGACCCGGGGAGCTGTTTTTT
CDR3 protein: CASSFRDSGPGELFF
D gene: TRBD1
V gene: TRBV6-5
J gene: TRBJ2-2
clone size: -